This T cell receptor (beta chain) was captured in a study of T-cell reconstitution after alpha-beta-depleted transplantation in children. Study conclusions and caveats: Newly produced T cells mostly provided counts and TCRbeta diversity after one year, as hyperexpanded clones declined.

The authors prepared the TCRbeta library with unique molecular identifiers. One entry per CDR3 protein results from TCRdb running MiXCR on the PCR reads. The sample yields more than 500,000 distinct CDR3 sequences, roughly 10% seen once. The CDR3 length is 12 residues. V was trimmed by 5 bases and J by 9 bases, leaving 11 bases between them. Points on this clonotype: Its antigen is still unknown.

The input for sequencing was PBMCs, mostly from graft donor cells, taken 180 days after TCRalphabeta/CD19-depleted stem cell transplant. The gene calls are TRBV12-3 or TRBV12-4 and TRBJ2-1; D perhaps matches TRBD2 (5 bases). The TCR sequence derives from a female patient aged 2-9 years who had a stem cell transplant for aplastic anemia, so the T cells may come from the graft donor. Here the CDR3 DNA reads TGTGCCAGCAGTCGGACTTCTACTGAGCAGTTCTTC. This translates into CASSRTSTEQFF.